These 2 T cell receptor beta chains share one sample of origin, sequenced in a study of blood T cell repertoires in COVID-19. Some clones are missing from TCRdb's copy, which holds only in-frame ones; the method was immunoSEQ multiplex PCR. Found here are 95,000 to 100,000 clones, almost 95% of them singletons; the top ten hold 5.7%. Input material: peripheral blood. The receptors come from a man in his forties or fifties with active COVID-19.

This clone has just one count. The J gene is TRBJ1-5, the V gene TRBV2; unclear D gene. Germline values: CDR1 SNHLY, CDR2 FYNNEI. The CDR3 is made up of 12 amino acids. V shed 6 bases and J shed 3 bases, with 6 bases lying between them. CDR3 amino acids: CASSADNQPQHF. The CDR3 bases are TGTGCCAGCAGCGCGGACAATCAGCCCCAGCATTTT.

This chain joins TRBV27 and TRBJ2-1; 7 positions agree with TRBD2. CDR3 length: 15 amino acids. The trim removed 2 bases at V and 1 base at J, leaving 2 bases unmatched. Germline CDR1 is MNHEY and CDR2 is SMNVEV (reference sequence). CDR3 protein: CASSLTGRSYNEQFF. In DNA, the CDR3 is TGTGCCAGCAGTTTAACCGGGAGGTCCTACAATGAGCAGTTCTTC.